These 27 T cell receptor beta chains came from one sample sequenced in a study of cytomegalovirus exposure and HLA in healthy donors. The table came from immunoSEQ multiplex PCR; TCRdb's copy has only in-frame clones and leaves some out. The sample carries about 150,000 clones, 86% recorded once. What was sequenced was PBMCs. The receptors were gathered from a human donor in good health.

The chain carries TRBV18 and TRBJ2-1; weak D call: TRBD1 (6 bases). Germline V gives CDR1 KGHSH, CDR2 LQKENI. The CDR3 has 14 amino acids. Trimming took off 3 bases at V and 8 bases at J, with 14 bases between the two ends. The CDR3 sequence is CASSPGHLIDEQFF. CDR3 nucleotides: TGTGCCAGCTCACCGGGACACCTTATCGATGAGCAGTTCTTC.

This rearrangement joins TRBV7-3 to TRBJ1-2, with TRBD1 matching 7 bases. After removal of 5 bases from V and 6 bases from J, the junction contained 6 bases not matched to a gene. The CDR3 is made up of 13 amino acids. CDR1 and CDR2 (germline): SGHTA, FQGTGA. Here the CDR3 reads CASSQDRVNGYTF. The CDR3 DNA is TGTGCCAGCAGCCAAGACAGGGTTAATGGCTACACCTTC.

The chain employs TRBV7-9 and TRBJ2-7; 9 bases are shared with TRBD1. Looked up from germline, CDR1 is SEHNR and CDR2 is FQNEAQ (reference sequence). J gave up 5 bases and V 2 bases, and 7 bases lay outside the gene matches. The CDR3 spans 15 residues. CDR3 nucleotides: TGTGCCAGCAGCTTACCCGGGACAGGGTTGAACGAGCAGTACTTC. This sequence encodes CASSLPGTGLNEQYF.

This clone was seen only a few times. The rearrangement uses TRBV2 and TRBJ1-1, with D possibly being TRBD1 (6 bases). Trimming stripped 7 bases from V and 1 base from J, with 10 bases between. Per the germline V gene, CDR1 is SNHLY and CDR2 is FYNNEI. CDR3 length: 13 amino acids. CDR3 loop: CASNGQTNTEAFF. The CDR3 coding sequence is TGTGCCAGCAACGGACAGACGAACACTGAAGCTTTCTTT.

The CDR3 coding sequence is TGTGCCAGCAGCTTGGGGGGAGGATGGGTCCAAGAGACCCAGTACTTC. Translated: CASSLGGGWVQETQYF. The chain uses TRBV7-6 and TRBJ2-5; D perhaps matches TRBD2 (6 bases). The V and J ends lost 3 bases and 1 base respectively, with 15 bases between them. The CDR3 loop spans 16 amino acids. Germline V gene data show CDR1 as SGHVS and CDR2 as FNYEAQ.

This clone was counted a few times. The chain uses TRBV6-4 and TRBJ2-1; 11 nucleotides align to TRBD2. The CDR3 extends over 14 amino acids. The germline V gene has CDR1 MRHNA and CDR2 SNTAGT. With V trimmed by 7 bases and J by 7 bases, 6 bases remained unmatched. The CDR3: CASKLAGDGNEQFF. The CDR3 DNA reads as TGTGCCAGCAAACTAGCGGGAGATGGGAATGAGCAGTTCTTC.

The V gene is TRBV28, the J gene TRBJ2-7; 7 bases line up with TRBD1. CDR3 length: 12 amino acids. J was trimmed by 6 bases and V by 5 bases; bases with no gene match: 4. CDR1 and CDR2 from the germline V gene are MDHEN and SYDVKM. This chain's CDR3 is CASSTTGVEQYF. CDR3 bases: TGTGCCAGCAGTACCACAGGGGTCGAGCAGTACTTC.

The J gene is TRBJ2-1, the V gene TRBV25-1, with TRBD2 identical over 13 bases. CDR1 MGHDK and CDR2 SYGVNS come from the germline V gene. The CDR3 covers 16 residues. The junction had 6 bases not matched to a gene; V was cut back by 4 bases and J by 6 bases. CDR3 DNA sequence: TGTGCCAGCAGTGCCCCCGGGACTAGCGGGGCCAATGAGCAGTTCTTC. Translation: CASSAPGTSGANEQFF. Full variable domain (rest looked up from reference TRBV25-1 and TRBJ2-1): EADIYQTPRYLVIGTGKKITLECSQTMGHDKMYWYQQDPGMELHLIHYSYGVNSTEKGDLSSESTVSRIRTEHFPLTLESARPSHTSQYLCASSAPGTSGANEQFFGPGTRLTVL.

The V gene is TRBV18, the J gene TRBJ1-1; D is unresolved. Germline lookup yields CDR1 KGHSH and CDR2 LQKENI. Trimming removed 4 bases from V and 3 bases from J, with 9 bases in between. The CDR3 is made up of 13 amino acids. In nucleotides, the CDR3 is TGTGCCAGCTCACTTTCGCAGGACACTGAAGCTTTCTTT. Translating gives CASSLSQDTEAFF.

V is TRBV7-2 and J is TRBJ1-2; 8 nucleotides agree with TRBD1. From germline, CDR1 is SGHTA and CDR2 FQGNSA. This CDR3 contains 14 residues. V lost 4 bases and J lost 12; bases outside the gene matches: 13. The CDR3: CASSSGGQAMGNTF. CDR3 DNA sequence: TGTGCCAGCAGCTCGGGGGGACAGGCAATGGGAAACACCTTC. The full variable domain, rest sourced from reference TRBV7-2 and TRBJ1-2, is GAGVSQSPSNKVTEKGKDVELRCDPISGHTALYWYRQSLGQGLEFLIYFQGNSAPDKSGLPSDRFSAERTGGSVSTLTIQRTQQEDSAVYLCASSSGGQAMGNTFGSGTRLTVV.

The chain links TRBV27 to TRBJ2-4; 7 bases map to TRBD1. V was clipped by 7 bases and J by 0 bases; unmatched bases: 15. The CDR3 runs to 18 residues. In germline, CDR1 is MNHEY, CDR2 SMNVEV (reference sequence). CDR3 protein: CASTVRGRPAIAKNIQYF. The CDR3 bases are TGTGCCAGCACCGTGAGGGGGCGGCCGGCAATAGCCAAAAACATTCAGTACTTC.

The rearrangement uses TRBV10-3 and TRBJ2-1; 10 bases fit TRBD1. Trimming cost V 3 bases and J 2 bases; bases outside gene matches: 4. CDR3 length: 16 residues. Germline assignment: CDR1 ENHRY and CDR2 SYGVKD. The CDR3 coding sequence is TGTGCCATCAGTGAACCGGGACAGGGGACCTACAATGAGCAGTTCTTC. It translates to CAISEPGQGTYNEQFF.

The chain combines TRBV19 with TRBJ2-3; TRBD2 matches 11 bases. V gave up 4 bases and J gave up 4 bases; unmatched junction bases: 10. The V gene's germline CDR1 is LNHDA and CDR2 SQIVND (reference sequence). CDR3 length: 17 residues. DNA of the CDR3: TGTGCCAGTAGTACGCCCTACCCGGGACTAGCGGCAGATACGCAGTATTTT. Translating it yields CASSTPYPGLAADTQYF.

The CDR3 DNA follows: TGTGCCAGCATTGGGGACAGGAACACTGAAGCTTTCTTT. It encodes CASIGDRNTEAFF. The chain joins TRBV28 to TRBJ1-1; TRBD1 aligns across 7 bases. The V segment lost 7 bases and the J segment 1 base; nucleotides outside the gene matches: 3. CDR1 MDHEN and CDR2 SYDVKM come from the germline V gene. The CDR3 totals 13 residues. Drawing the rest from reference TRBV28 and TRBJ1-1, the complete variable domain is DVKVTQSSRYLVKRTGEKVFLECVQDMDHENMFWYRQDPGLGLRLIYFSYDVKMKEKGDIPEGYSVSREKKERFSLILESASTNQTSMYLCASIGDRNTEAFFGQGTRLTVV.

This sequence joins TRBV7-2 and TRBJ2-2; TRBD1 might be the D (6 bases). The CDR3 extends over 15 amino acids. The V end lost 5 bases, the J end lost 7 bases, and 17 bases lay between the germline ends. Germline V lookup: CDR1 SGHTA, CDR2 FQGNSA. CDR3: CASSPQGYIGGELFF. CDR3 sequence (DNA): TGTGCCAGCAGCCCCCAGGGGTACATTGGCGGGGAGCTGTTTTTT.

The chain links TRBV2 to TRBJ1-5, with a weak D call TRBD1 (5 bases). Trimming removed 6 bases from V and 3 bases from J, with 12 bases in between. The CDR3 consists of 14 residues. Germline assignment: CDR1 SNHLY and CDR2 FYNNEI. CDR3 coding DNA: TGTGCCAGCAGGAATACAGGTCCCAATCAGCCCCAGCATTTT. It codes for CASRNTGPNQPQHF.

The CDR3 DNA follows: TGTGCCAGCAGCCAACGGAATGAGCAGTTCTTC. It yields the protein CASSQRNEQFF. The chain couples TRBV14 to TRBJ2-1; D remains ambiguous. Germline CDR1 reads SGHDN; CDR2 reads FVKESK. V was trimmed by 2 bases and J by 7 bases, leaving 3 bases between them. This CDR3 region has 11 residues.

V usage is TRBV5-6 and J usage is TRBJ2-7; D may be TRBD1 (6 bases). CDR3 length equals 12 residues. Trimming pared 0 bases from V and 6 bases from J, leaving 7 bases between. Germline V lookup: CDR1 SGHDT, CDR2 YYEEEE. CDR3 nucleotides: TGTGCCAGCAGCTTGGTGGACAGCGAGCAGTACTTC. Protein: CASSLVDSEQYF.

The chain recombines TRBV29-1 with TRBJ2-2; unclear D gene. Deletions cut 6 bases from V and 0 bases from J, with 8 bases between. CDR1 SQVTM and CDR2 ANQGSEA come from the germline V gene. This CDR3 comprises 13 residues. CDR3 protein: CSVARSNTGELFF. The CDR3 bases are TGCAGCGTAGCACGATCGAACACCGGGGAGCTGTTTTTT.

This clone was seen a handful of times. The chain has TRBV2 and TRBJ1-4; 8 bases fit TRBD1. Trimming cost V 1 base and J 14 bases; bases outside gene matches: 9. Germline V gene data show CDR1 as SNHLY and CDR2 as FYNNEI. This CDR3 region has 14 residues. The CDR3 is CASSEEPGQGWLFF. The CDR3 nucleotides are TGTGCCAGCAGTGAAGAACCAGGACAGGGCTGGCTGTTTTTT.

This clone was observed a single time. V is TRBV23-1 and J is TRBJ2-1, with 7 nucleotides matching TRBD1. TRBV23-1 is reported as an ORF; its role is uncertain. With 2 bases clipped from V and 1 base from J, the junction kept 8 bases outside the gene matches. The CDR3 totals 17 residues. The CDR3 nucleotides read TGCGCCAGCAGTCAACTTTCTAAGGGGGCATCCTACAATGAGCAGTTCTTC. It codes for CASSQLSKGASYNEQFF.

V is TRBV5-1 and J is TRBJ2-7; 7 bases align to TRBD1. The CDR3 has 14 residues. Trimming took 5 bases from V and 3 from J; bases not matched to a gene: 8. The germline V gene has CDR1 SGHRS and CDR2 YFSETQ. The CDR3 region has the DNA TGCGCCAGCAGATTCGACAGGGTAGACTACGAGCAGTACTTC. Translation gives CASRFDRVDYEQYF.

V is TRBV28 and J is TRBJ2-3, with 13 positions matching TRBD2. This CDR3 is built from 17 residues. The J segment lost 9 bases and the V segment lost 4 bases, leaving 13 bases of the junction unmatched. The germline V gene encodes CDR1 MDHEN and CDR2 SYDVKM. CDR3 in DNA: TGTGCCAGCAGTTCTTATACGGGACTAGCGGGGCCGCGAACGCAGTATTTT. Its translation is CASSSYTGLAGPRTQYF.

V and J are TRBV19 and TRBJ1-2; possibly TRBD1 for D (5 bases). V dropped 6 bases and J dropped 6 bases, with 11 bases sitting between them. Germline loops: CDR1 LNHDA, CDR2 SQIVND (reference sequence). The CDR3 extends over 12 amino acids. The CDR3 protein is CASRRAGHGYTF. CDR3 sequence (DNA): TGTGCCAGTAGAAGGGCAGGGCATGGCTACACCTTC.

The gene calls are TRBV28 and TRBJ2-3; 8 nucleotides align to TRBD2. Germline CDR1 is MDHEN and CDR2 is SYDVKM. The CDR3 is 16 residues long. Trimming at V came to 5 bases and at J to 6 bases, leaving 13 bases not matched to a gene. The CDR3 sequence: CASSPLRGRMRDTQYF. Here the CDR3 DNA reads TGTGCCAGCAGTCCTTTGCGCGGGAGGATGAGGGATACGCAGTATTTT.

As concerns this clone: One end of the junction is discordant with germline, which a read error may explain. J is TRBJ1-2 and V is TRBV2; 11 nucleotides line up with TRBD1. Germline values: CDR1 SNHLY, CDR2 FYNNEI. The CDR3 loop spans 13 amino acids. CDR3 in amino acids: CASSRAGQGVPYF. In DNA, the CDR3 is TGTGCCAGCAGTCGAGCGGGACAGGGGGTCCCCTACTTC.

This chain uses TRBV10-2 with TRBJ2-7; 9 bases fit TRBD1. Germline trimming cut 7 bases from V and 1 base from J; bases unmatched to any gene: 5. The CDR3 loop spans 14 amino acids. From germline, CDR1 is WSHSY and CDR2 SAAADI. CDR3 in DNA: TGCGCCAGCACCCCACAGGGGGCTTCCTACGAGCAGTACTTC. It is translated as CASTPQGASYEQYF.